This T cell receptor beta chain derives from a study of cytomegalovirus exposure and HLA in healthy donors. Study as a whole: Most donors, 70% to 85% of more than 300 genotyped, fell in the Caucasian-associated ancestry cluster.

Primers for the PCR totalled 60 Vbeta and 13 Jbeta. This table comes from immunoSEQ multiplex PCR, and its TCRdb copy is limited to in-frame clones, with some not included. Counted here are under 65,000 clones, just under 85% occurring once; the ten biggest clones make up 2.9%. Everyone who donated was a healthy bone marrow donor. Notes on the study in general: Diagnosis of cytomegalovirus status made by the classifier reportedly showed high specificity and sensitivity. The authors later found TCR association rates varying by HLA locus, with DRB1 most and HLA-C fewest.

Unmatched junction bases numbered 5, after V lost 4 bases and J lost 5 bases. The CDR3 is 13 amino acids. Germline CDR1 is SQVTM and CDR2 is ANQGSEA. As concerns this clone: The antigen is not known.

The source is a man over 45 in good health and CMV-seronegative. This chain links TRBV29-1 with TRBJ2-7; 10 nucleotides line up with TRBD1. Sequenced input: PBMCs. The CDR3, as DNA: TGCAGCGTTGTAGGGACAGGGGCGAACGAGCAGTACTTC. It specifies CSVVGTGANEQYF.